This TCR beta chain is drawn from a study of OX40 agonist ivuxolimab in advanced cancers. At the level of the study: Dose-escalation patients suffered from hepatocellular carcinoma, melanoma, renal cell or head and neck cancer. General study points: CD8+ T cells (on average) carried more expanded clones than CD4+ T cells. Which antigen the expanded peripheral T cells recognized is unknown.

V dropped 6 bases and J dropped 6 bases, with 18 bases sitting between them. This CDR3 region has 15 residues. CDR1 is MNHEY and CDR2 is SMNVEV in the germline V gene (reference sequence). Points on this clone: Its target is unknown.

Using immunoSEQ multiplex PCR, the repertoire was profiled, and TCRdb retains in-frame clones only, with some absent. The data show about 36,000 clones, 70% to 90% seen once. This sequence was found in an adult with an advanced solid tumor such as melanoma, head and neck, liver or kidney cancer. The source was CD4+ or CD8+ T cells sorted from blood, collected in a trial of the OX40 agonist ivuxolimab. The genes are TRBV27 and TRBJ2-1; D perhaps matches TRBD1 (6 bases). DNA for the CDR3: TGTGCCAGCAGCCTATTGGGACAAAGATTCAATGAGCAGTTCTTC. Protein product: CASSLLGQRFNEQFF.